This entry is about one T cell receptor beta chain. Its antigen target is currently unknown. No qualities accompany the bases; no much larger clone lies one base away. The entire amount of isolated RNA was reverse transcribed using the High Capacity cDNA Reverse Transcription Kit, so the sequenced TCRB transcripts were expressed ones. Deep immunoSEQ sequencing was performed on naive, central memory and regulatory T cell samples, with an average of around 3.5 million total reads per sample. Sorted cells were lysed in RLT buffer, and RNA was extracted using DNase-treated RNeasy Micro or Mini kits according to cell number. To prevent cross-contamination, each cell subset was processed individually, whereas patient and healthy donor samples were processed jointly. The immunoSEQ multiplex PCR was used to amplify TCRB sequences from cDNA, generating 87-bp fragments that spanned the CDR3 region. Sequencing of the amplicons was done on the Illumina HiSeq platform. Processing in the source paper ran as follows. PCR bias was corrected computationally using synthetic template baselines, and reads within Hamming distance 2 were collapsed, with unmergeable singletons discarded. Reads were aligned to IMGT to assign V, D and J genes, CDR3 length, and insertions or deletions at six rearrangement sites. Clonotype counts were normalized to sorted cell number within each subset before computing true diversity and Gini coefficients with the tcR R package. Repertoire sharing was quantified using the overlap coefficient calculated on TCRB nucleotide sequences. TCRdb stores this immuneACCESS table with in-frame sequences only. Part of the clones is absent; in the studies checked, under half of the shortfall reflects unresolved V genes, and no reason is known for the rest. V and J calls and clone size are those listed in that table; D and trimming were worked out from the DNA. The sample table shows almost 350,000 clones, and over 7% are seen once. More than 0.8% of the sample lies in the top ten.

The data were obtained in a study of beta chain features in type 1 diabetes (dated by TCRdb to the late 2010s). In terms of the full investigation: Patients and healthy donors did not differ in mean age, gender distribution, total cell number or subset yield. The study compared TCRB repertoires of sorted circulating CD4+ T cell subsets between recently diagnosed type 1 diabetes patients and matched healthy donors. A total of roughly 100,000,000 sorted cells were examined across all samples, and the number of cells per subset was strongly correlated with RNA yield. Naive and central memory subsets were obtained from all 30 or so donors, but regulatory and stem cell-like memory subsets were isolated from only 8 patients and roughly 8 healthy donors.

CDR1 SGHNT and CDR2 YYREEE are derived from the germline V gene (reference sequence). Trimming removed 3 bases from V and 0 bases from J; the gene matches leave 2 bases unexplained. The CDR3 has 15 amino acids, counting the end cysteine and phenylalanine. Left in the record is the CDR3 DNA by itself, 45 bases read in frame from the first base. Each donor gave one peripheral blood draw, approximately 110 mL on average, collected into heparinised tubes. Using a panel that included CD45RO, CCR7, CD25, CD127, CD95 and CD27, naive, central memory, regulatory and stem cell-like memory CD4+ T cells were sorted on a BD FACSAria II. All sorted populations exceeded 98% purity. PBMCs were isolated right away by Lymphoprep density gradient centrifugation and were stained directly, without culture. So that batch effects would be minimized, each experiment stained and sorted samples in pairs, pairing one healthy donor with one patient.

The full study reports these points: Because cDNA was sequenced instead of genomic DNA, activated cells with high expression could be over-represented, although the groups did not differ in activation or CD3 levels. Shorter templates might be favored by PCR, yet because patient and control samples were amplified and corrected together, any such skew would affect both groups equally. Naive, central memory and regulatory TCRB repertoires appeared to be more alike among patients than among healthy donors. Because small numbers of individuals were included in the HLA sub-analyses, any influence of HLA type on TCRB rearrangement was left unresolved. At VDJ recombination sites, patients with type 1 diabetes made fewer insertions and deleted more nucleotides, a pattern implying thymic rearrangement abnormalities. Type 1 diabetes patients showed a moderate but significant shortening of TCRB CDR3 length in all four CD4+ subsets.

The V and J genes are TRBV5-4 and TRBJ2-1, with 8 bases matching TRBD1. This TCR came from a man aged 25-45 years with type 1 diabetes. The specimen sequenced was central memory CD4+ T cells from blood. The nucleotide sequence reads as follows: TGTGCCAGCAGCTCCGGGACAGGCTCCTACAATGAGCAGTTCTTC. It translates to CASSSGTGSYNEQFF.